This T cell receptor (beta chain) was documented in a study of blood T cell repertoires in COVID-19. Whole-study context: Acute-phase and convalescent COVID-19 samples originated in the United States, Italy and Spain.

The CDR3 extends over 14 amino acids. Trimming removed 6 bases from V and 2 bases from J; junction bases left unmatched: 6. CDR1 and CDR2 from the germline V gene are LNHDA and SQIVND (reference sequence). Assay used: immunoSEQ multiplex PCR; TCRdb lists only in-frame clones, some missing. The sample includes about 220,000 clones, about 80% of them seen just once. Sequences were obtained from peripheral blood. This receptor was obtained from a woman in her sixties with acute or convalescent COVID-19. This rearrangement joins TRBV19 to TRBJ1-2; 7 nucleotides line up with TRBD1. This CDR3 is CASSRDRANYGYTF. DNA for the CDR3: TGTGCCAGTAGCCGGGACAGAGCGAACTATGGCTACACCTTC.